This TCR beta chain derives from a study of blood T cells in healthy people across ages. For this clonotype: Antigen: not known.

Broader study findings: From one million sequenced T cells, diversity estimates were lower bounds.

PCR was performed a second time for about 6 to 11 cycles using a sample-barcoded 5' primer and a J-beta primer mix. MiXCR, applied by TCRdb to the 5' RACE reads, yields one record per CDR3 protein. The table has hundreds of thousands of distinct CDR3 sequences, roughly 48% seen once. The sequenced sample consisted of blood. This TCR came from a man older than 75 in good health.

The CDR3 DNA reads TGCGCCAGCAGCTACGGTCGCGGGGGGGCAACAGATACGCAGTATTTT. It codes for CASSYGRGGATDTQYF. The chain has TRBV5-1 and TRBJ2-3, with TRBD2 identical over 9 bases. CDR1 is SGHRS, CDR2 YFSETQ, per germline. The CDR3 runs to 16 residues. With V trimmed by 3 bases and J by 3 bases, 8 bases remained unmatched.